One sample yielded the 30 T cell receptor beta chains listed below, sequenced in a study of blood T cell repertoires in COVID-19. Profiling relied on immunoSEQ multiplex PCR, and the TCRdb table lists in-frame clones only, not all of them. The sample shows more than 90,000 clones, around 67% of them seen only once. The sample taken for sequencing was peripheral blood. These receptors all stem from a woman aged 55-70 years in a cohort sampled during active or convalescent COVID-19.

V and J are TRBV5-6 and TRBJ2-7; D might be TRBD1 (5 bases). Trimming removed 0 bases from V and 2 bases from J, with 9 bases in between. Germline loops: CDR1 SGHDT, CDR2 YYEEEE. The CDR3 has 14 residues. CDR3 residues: CASSLGGDTYEQYF. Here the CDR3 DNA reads TGTGCCAGCAGCTTGGGGGGCGACACCTACGAGCAGTACTTC.

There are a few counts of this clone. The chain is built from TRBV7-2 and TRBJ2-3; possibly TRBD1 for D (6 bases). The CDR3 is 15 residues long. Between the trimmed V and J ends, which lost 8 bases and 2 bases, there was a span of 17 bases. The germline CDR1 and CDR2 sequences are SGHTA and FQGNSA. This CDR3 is CASGPTGLPTDTQYF. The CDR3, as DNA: TGTGCCAGCGGACCCACAGGGTTACCCACAGATACGCAGTATTTT.

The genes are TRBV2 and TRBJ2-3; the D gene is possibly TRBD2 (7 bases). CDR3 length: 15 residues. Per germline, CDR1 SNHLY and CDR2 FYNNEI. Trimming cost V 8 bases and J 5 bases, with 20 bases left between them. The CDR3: CASGGGGLTGDTQYF. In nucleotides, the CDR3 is TGTGCCAGCGGAGGGGGGGGTTTAACCGGAGATACGCAGTATTTT. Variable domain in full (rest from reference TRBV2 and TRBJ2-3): EPEVTQTPSHQVTQMGQEVILRCVPISNHLYFYWYRQILGQKVEFLVSFYNNEISEKSEIFDDQFSVERPDGSNFTLKIRSTKLEDSAMYFCASGGGGLTGDTQYFGPGTRLTVL.

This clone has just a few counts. CDR3: CASSEAARRDIYNSPLHF. The CDR3 DNA is TGTGCCAGCAGTGAAGCGGCCCGGAGGGATATATATAATTCACCCCTCCACTTT. The chain uses TRBV2 and TRBJ1-6; D call uncertain. CDR1 and CDR2 from the germline V gene are SNHLY and FYNNEI. The CDR3 totals 18 residues. Between the trimmed V and J ends, which lost 0 bases and 4 bases, there was a span of 16 bases.

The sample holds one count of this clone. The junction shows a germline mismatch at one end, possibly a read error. The CDR3 DNA is TGCGCCAGCAGATCTGAAGTGGGGGGGCCCGTTTTC. Protein sequence: CASRSEVGGPVF. V gene TRBV5-1 combines with J gene TRBJ2-6; tentative D call: TRBD2 (7 bases). The CDR3 length is 12 residues. The germline V gene encodes CDR1 SGHRS and CDR2 YFSETQ.

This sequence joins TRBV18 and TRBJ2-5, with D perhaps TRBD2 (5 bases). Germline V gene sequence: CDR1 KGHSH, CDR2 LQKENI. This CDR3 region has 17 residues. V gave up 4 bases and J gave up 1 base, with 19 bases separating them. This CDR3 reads CASSLTRTGLTQETQYF. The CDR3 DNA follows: TGTGCCAGCTCACTCACCCGGACTGGATTAACCCAAGAGACCCAGTACTTC.

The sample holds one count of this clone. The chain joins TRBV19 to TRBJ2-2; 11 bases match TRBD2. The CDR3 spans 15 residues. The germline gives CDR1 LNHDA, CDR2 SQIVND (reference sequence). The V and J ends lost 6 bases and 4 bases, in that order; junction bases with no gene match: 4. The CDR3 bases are TGTGCCAGTAGGCCTAGCGGGGGGAGCACCGGGGAGCTGTTTTTT. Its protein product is CASRPSGGSTGELFF.

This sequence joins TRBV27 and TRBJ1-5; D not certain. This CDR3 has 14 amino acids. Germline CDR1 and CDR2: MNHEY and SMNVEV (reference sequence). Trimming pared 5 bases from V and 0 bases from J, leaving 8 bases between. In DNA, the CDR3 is TGTGCCAGCAGTCCGTCAGATAGCAATCAGCCCCAGCATTTT. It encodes CASSPSDSNQPQHF.

Here the CDR3 reads CASSSFGLYNNEQFF. The DNA of the CDR3 is TGTGCCAGCAGCTCGTTCGGACTCTATAACAATGAGCAGTTCTTC. The rearrangement joins TRBV11-2 to TRBJ2-1; D is perhaps TRBD2 (5 bases). There are 15 residues in the CDR3. With 4 bases removed from V and 5 bases from J, the gap between germline ends came to 15 bases. Germline CDR1 reads SGHAT; CDR2 reads FQNNGV.

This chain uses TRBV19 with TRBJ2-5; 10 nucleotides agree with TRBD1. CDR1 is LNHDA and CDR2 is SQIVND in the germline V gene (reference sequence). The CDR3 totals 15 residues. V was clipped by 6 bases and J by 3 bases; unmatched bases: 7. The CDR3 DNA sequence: TGTGCCAGTAGACCCTTGGGACAGGGGAAAGAGACCCAGTACTTC. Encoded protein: CASRPLGQGKETQYF.

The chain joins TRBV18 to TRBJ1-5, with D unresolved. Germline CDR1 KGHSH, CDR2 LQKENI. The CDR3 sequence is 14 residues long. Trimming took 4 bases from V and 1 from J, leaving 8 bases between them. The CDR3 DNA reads TGTGCCAGCTCACAAACGGGGAGCAATCAGCCCCAGCATTTT. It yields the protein CASSQTGSNQPQHF.

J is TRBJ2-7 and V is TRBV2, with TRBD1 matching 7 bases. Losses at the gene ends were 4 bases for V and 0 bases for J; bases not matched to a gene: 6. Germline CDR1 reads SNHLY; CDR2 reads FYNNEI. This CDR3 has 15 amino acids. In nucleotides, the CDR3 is TGTGCCAGCAGTGGGGACAGAGCCAGCTCCTACGAGCAGTACTTC. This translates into CASSGDRASSYEQYF.

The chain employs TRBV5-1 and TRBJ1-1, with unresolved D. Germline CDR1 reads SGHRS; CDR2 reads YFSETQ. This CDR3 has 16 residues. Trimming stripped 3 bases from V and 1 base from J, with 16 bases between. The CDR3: CASSSGFTEPNTEAFF. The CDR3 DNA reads TGCGCCAGCAGCTCAGGATTTACAGAACCGAACACTGAAGCTTTCTTT. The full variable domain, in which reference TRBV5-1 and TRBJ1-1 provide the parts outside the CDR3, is KAGVTQTPRYLIKTRGQQVTLSCSPISGHRSVSWYQQTPGQGLQFLFEYFSETQRNKGNFPGRFSGRQFSNSRSEMNVSTLELGDSALYLCASSSGFTEPNTEAFFGQGTRLTVV.

The CDR3 is CASNLQDRRNTEAFF. The DNA for the CDR3 is TGTGCCAGCAACCTTCAGGACAGAAGGAACACTGAAGCTTTCTTT. The rearrangement links TRBV5-4 to TRBJ1-1; maybe TRBD1 (6 bases). V gave up 6 bases and J gave up 1 base, with 16 bases separating them. This CDR3 region has 15 residues. CDR1 is SGHNT and CDR2 is YYREEE in the germline V gene (reference sequence).

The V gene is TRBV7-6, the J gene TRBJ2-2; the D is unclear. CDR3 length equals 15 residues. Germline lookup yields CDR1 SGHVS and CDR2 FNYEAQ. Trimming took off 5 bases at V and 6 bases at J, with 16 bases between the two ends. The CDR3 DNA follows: TGTGCCAGCAGCCCCAATCGGGTTGTGGCCGGGGAGCTGTTTTTT. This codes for CASSPNRVVAGELFF. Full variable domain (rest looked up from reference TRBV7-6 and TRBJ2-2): GAGVSQSPRYKVTKRGQDVALRCDPISGHVSLYWYRQALGQGPEFLTYFNYEAQQDKSGLPNDRFSAERPEGSISTLTIQRTEQRDSAMYRCASSPNRVVAGELFFGEGSRLTVL.

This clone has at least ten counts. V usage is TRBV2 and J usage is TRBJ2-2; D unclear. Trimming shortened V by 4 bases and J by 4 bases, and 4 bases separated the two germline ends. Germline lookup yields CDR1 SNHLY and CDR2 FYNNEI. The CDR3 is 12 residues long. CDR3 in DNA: TGTGCCAGCAGTGTCGGCACCGGGGAGCTGTTTTTT. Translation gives CASSVGTGELFF.

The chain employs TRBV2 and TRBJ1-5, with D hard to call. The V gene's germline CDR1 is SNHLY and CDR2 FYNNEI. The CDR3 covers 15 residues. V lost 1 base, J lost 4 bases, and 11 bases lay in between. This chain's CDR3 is CASSEGQVSNQPQHF. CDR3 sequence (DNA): TGTGCCAGCAGTGAAGGGCAGGTATCTAATCAGCCCCAGCATTTT.

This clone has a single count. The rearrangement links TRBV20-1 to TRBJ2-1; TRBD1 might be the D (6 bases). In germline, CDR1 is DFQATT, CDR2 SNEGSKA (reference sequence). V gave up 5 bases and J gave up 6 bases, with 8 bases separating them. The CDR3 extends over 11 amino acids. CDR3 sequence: CSAHRVNEQFF. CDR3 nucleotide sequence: TGCAGTGCTCACAGGGTCAATGAGCAGTTCTTC.

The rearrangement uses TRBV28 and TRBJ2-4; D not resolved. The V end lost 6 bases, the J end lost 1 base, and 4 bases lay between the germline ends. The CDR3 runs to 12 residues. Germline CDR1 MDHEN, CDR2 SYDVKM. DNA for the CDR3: TGTGCCAGCAGAGAGGCCAAAAACATTCAGTACTTC. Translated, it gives CASREAKNIQYF.

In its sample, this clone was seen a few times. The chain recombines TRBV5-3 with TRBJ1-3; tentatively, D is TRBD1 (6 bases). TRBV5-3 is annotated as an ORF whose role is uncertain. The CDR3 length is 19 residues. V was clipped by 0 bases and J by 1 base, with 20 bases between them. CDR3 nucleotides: TGTGCCAGAAGCTTGGATACGTGCGGGGGCGGTAATTCTGGAAACACCATATATTTT. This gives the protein CARSLDTCGGGNSGNTIYF.

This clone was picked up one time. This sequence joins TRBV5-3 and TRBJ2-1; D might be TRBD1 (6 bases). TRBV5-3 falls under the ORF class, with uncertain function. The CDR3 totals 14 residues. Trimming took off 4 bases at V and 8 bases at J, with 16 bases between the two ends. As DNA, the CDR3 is TGTGCCAGAAGCGGGGGCCCCGGTTGTCATGAGCAGTTCTTC. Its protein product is CARSGGPGCHEQFF.

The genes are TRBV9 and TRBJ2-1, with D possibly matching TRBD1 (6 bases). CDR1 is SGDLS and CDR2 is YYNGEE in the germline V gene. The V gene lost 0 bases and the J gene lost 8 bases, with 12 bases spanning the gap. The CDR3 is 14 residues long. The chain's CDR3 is CASSVVGALDEQFF. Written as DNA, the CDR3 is TGTGCCAGCAGCGTAGTGGGGGCCCTCGATGAGCAGTTCTTC.

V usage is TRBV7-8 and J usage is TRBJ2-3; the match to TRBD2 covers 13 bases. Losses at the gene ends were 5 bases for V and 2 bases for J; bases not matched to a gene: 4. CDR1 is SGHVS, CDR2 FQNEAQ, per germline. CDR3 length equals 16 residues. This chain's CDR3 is CASSIGLAGVTDTQYF. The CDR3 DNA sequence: TGTGCCAGCAGCATCGGACTAGCGGGGGTCACAGATACGCAGTATTTT.

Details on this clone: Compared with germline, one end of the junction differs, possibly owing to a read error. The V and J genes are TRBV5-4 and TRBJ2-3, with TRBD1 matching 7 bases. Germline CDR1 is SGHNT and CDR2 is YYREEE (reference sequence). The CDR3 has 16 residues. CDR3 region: CASSLDRSRGTDTQYF. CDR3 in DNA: TGTGCCAGCAGTTTGGACAGGTCCAGGGGCACAGATACGCAGTATTTT.

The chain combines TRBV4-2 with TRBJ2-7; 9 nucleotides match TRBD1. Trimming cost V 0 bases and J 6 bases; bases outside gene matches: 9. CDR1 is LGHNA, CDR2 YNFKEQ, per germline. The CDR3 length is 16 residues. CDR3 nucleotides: TGTGCCAGCAGCCAAGATTTAGGGAAGACAGGGGGCGAGCAGTACTTC. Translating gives CASSQDLGKTGGEQYF.

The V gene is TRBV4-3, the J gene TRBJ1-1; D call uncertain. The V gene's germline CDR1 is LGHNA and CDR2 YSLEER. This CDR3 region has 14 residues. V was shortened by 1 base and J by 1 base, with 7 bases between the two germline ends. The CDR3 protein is CASSQGSGNTEAFF. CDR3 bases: TGCGCCAGCAGCCAAGGATCGGGGAACACTGAAGCTTTCTTT.

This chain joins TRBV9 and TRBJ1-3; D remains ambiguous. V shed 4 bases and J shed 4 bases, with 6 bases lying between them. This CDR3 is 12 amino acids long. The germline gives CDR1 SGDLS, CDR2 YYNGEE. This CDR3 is CASSPLGNTIYF. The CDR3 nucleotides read TGTGCCAGCAGCCCCCTAGGAAACACCATATATTTT.

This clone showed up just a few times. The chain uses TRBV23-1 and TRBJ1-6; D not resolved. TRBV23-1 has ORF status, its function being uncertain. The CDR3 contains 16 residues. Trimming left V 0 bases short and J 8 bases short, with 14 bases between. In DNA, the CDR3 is TGCGCCAGCAGTCAATCGGTGCAGGTAATGTATTCACCCCTCCACTTT. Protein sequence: CASSQSVQVMYSPLHF.

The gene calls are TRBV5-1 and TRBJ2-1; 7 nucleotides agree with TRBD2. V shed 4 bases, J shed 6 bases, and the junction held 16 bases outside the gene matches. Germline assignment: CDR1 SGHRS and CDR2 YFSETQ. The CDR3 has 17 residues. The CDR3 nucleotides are TGCGCCAGCAGCGTCCAGCCGATATCCGGGACTATCAATGAGCAGTTCTTC. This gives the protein CASSVQPISGTINEQFF.

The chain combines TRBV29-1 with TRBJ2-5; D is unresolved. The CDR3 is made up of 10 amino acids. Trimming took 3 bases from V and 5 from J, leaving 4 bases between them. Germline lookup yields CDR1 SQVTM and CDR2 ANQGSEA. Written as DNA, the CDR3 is TGCAGCGTTGAGGAGGAGACCCAGTACTTC. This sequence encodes CSVEEETQYF.